The clone carrying this T cell receptor (beta chain) was recorded at least ten times. The antigen is unknown. Germline loops: CDR1 SQVTM, CDR2 ANQGSEA. The CDR3 consists of 14 residues. Trimming at V came to 3 bases and at J to 4 bases, leaving 4 bases not matched to a gene. This specimen comes from a study of neurological immune-mediated disorders. Study results and limitations: HTLV-1-associated myelopathy had the most TCR clonal expansion, while multiple sclerosis had the least, a level that fell below healthy controls.

A 10-nucleotide random UMI tagged transcripts in template-switch 5'RACE cDNA synthesis. A single record per CDR3 protein comes from TCRdb applying MiXCR to the 5' RACE reads. The table lists 35,000 to 55,000 distinct CDR3 sequences, around 6% of them singletons. For sorted libraries, the input was 850,000 to 1,000,000 CD4+ or CD8+ T cells. The receptor was derived from a woman aged 40 to 50 in good health. The gene calls are TRBV29-1 and TRBJ2-3, with TRBD2 identical over 10 bases. The sample comprised CD4+ T cells from blood. The CDR3, as DNA: TGCAGCGTTGAGGCTAGCGGGAGCCCAGATACGCAGTATTTT. Amino acid sequence: CSVEASGSPDTQYF.